This is a list of T cell receptor beta chains from one sample in a study of T cells in localized non-small cell lung cancer. Produced via immunoSEQ multiplex PCR; TCRdb's table is partial and in-frame only. This repertoire shows tens of thousands of clones, roughly 80% found once; its top ten account for 9.6%. Sequencing was performed on peripheral blood, taken before any cancer treatment. These receptors all stem from a man between 40 and 70 years old with stage III squamous cell lung carcinoma. The conserved cysteine and the conserved F or W are not part of the CDR3 here. Fields, in order: V gene, CDR3 length, CDR3 protein.

v_gene: TRBV30; len: 10; CDR3aa: AWSVQGQPQH
v_gene: TRBV7-2; len: 13; CDR3aa: ASSPDRASYNEQF
v_gene: TRBV21-1; len: 10; CDR3aa: ASSQSGRGYT
v_gene: TRBV5-1; len: 11; CDR3aa: ASSQGARETQY
v_gene: TRBV7-2; len: 14; CDR3aa: ASSLVLMGQGYEQY
v_gene: TRBV28; len: 12; CDR3aa: ASSLGRGINEQY
v_gene: TRBV5-1; len: 9; CDR3aa: ASSDYETQY
v_gene: TRBV6-5; len: 11; CDR3aa: ASFLQGAGGYT
v_gene: TRBV21-1; len: 14; CDR3aa: ASSTGCRGPTDTQY
v_gene: TRBV11-2; len: 12; CDR3aa: ASSLAPLGETQY
v_gene: TRBV28; len: 12; CDR3aa: ASSFLGVRETQY
v_gene: TRBV19; len: 15; CDR3aa: ASSQAGVGRLRAEAF
v_gene: TRBV18; len: 12; CDR3aa: ASSAGLGTYGYT
v_gene: TRBV6-5; len: 13; CDR3aa: ASTLVGQGNSPLH
v_gene: TRBV11-1; len: 13; CDR3aa: ASSLAPGITGELF
v_gene: TRBV11-3; len: 15; CDR3aa: ASSKGLAGSSYNEQF
v_gene: TRBV9; len: 12; CDR3aa: ASSVGNRGTEAF
v_gene: TRBV5-1; len: 12; CDR3aa: ASSKGQGAETQY
v_gene: TRBV6-5; len: 12; CDR3aa: ASGHSGDGGGYT
v_gene: TRBV11-2; len: 13; CDR3aa: ASSSPGQGYSPLH
v_gene: TRBV28; len: 13; CDR3aa: ASSLGALSTDTQY
v_gene: TRBV29-1; len: 10; CDR3aa: SVAPRSDEQF